A single sample is the source of the 28 T cell receptor beta chains below, sequenced in a study of early T cells in non-severe SARS-CoV-2 infection. TCRdb reprocessed the 5' RACE reads with MiXCR, giving one entry per CDR3 protein. In the table there are about 54,000 distinct CDR3 sequences, about 8% of which are singletons. Sample: whole blood, taken at baseline. The receptors derive from an adult who was a healthcare worker with PCR-confirmed SARS-CoV-2 infection or an uninfected control (not recorded which).

This clonotype was seen only a few times. The chain carries TRBV12-3 or TRBV12-4 and TRBJ1-6, with 7 bases that match TRBD1. The CDR3 loop spans 14 amino acids. Losses at the gene ends were 6 bases for V and 11 bases for J; bases not matched to a gene: 10. CDR3 loop: CASSKQGPRAPLHF. Written as DNA, the CDR3 is TGTGCCAGCAGCAAACAGGGGCCTAGGGCACCCCTCCACTTT.

This clonotype was detected only a few times. The chain carries TRBV6-2 or TRBV6-3 and TRBJ2-5; D perhaps matches TRBD2 (6 bases). The V gene lost 2 bases and the J gene lost 2 bases, with 12 bases spanning the gap. Looked up from germline, CDR1 is MNHEY and CDR2 is SVGEGT. The CDR3 spans 15 residues. The CDR3 reads CASSYGFAGQETQYF. CDR3 bases: TGTGCCAGCAGTTACGGATTTGCGGGGCAAGAGACCCAGTACTTC.

The chain links TRBV3-1 to TRBJ1-2, with D uncertain. CDR3 length: 13 amino acids. The germline gives CDR1 LGHDT, CDR2 YNNKEL (reference sequence). With 3 bases removed from V and 2 bases from J, the gap between germline ends came to 7 bases. The CDR3 region has the DNA TGTGCCAGCAGCCATTTGGGGAACTATGGCTACACCTTC. Protein product: CASSHLGNYGYTF.

This clonotype was observed many times. The chain has TRBV29-1 and TRBJ2-7; 8 bases agree with TRBD1. V lost 7 bases and J lost 1; bases outside the gene matches: 9. The CDR3 has 14 residues. The germline V gene has CDR1 SQVTM and CDR2 ANQGSEA. CDR3 bases: TGCAGCGCCCGTGGTGACAGGGGATCCTACGAGCAGTACTTC. Translated, it gives CSARGDRGSYEQYF.

This clonotype was seen at least ten times. The genes are TRBV7-8 and TRBJ2-1, with 8 bases lining up with TRBD1. Germline V gene lookup returns CDR1 SGHVS and CDR2 FQNEAQ. Trimming cost V 1 base and J 3 bases; bases outside gene matches: 5. The CDR3 has 16 residues. CDR3 sequence reads: CASSLGRTGYYNEQFF. Here the CDR3 DNA reads TGTGCCAGCAGCTTAGGAAGGACAGGGTACTACAATGAGCAGTTCTTC. The full variable domain, rest sourced from reference TRBV7-8 and TRBJ2-1, is GAGVSQSPRYKVAKRGQDVALRCDPISGHVSLFWYQQALGQGPEFLTYFQNEAQLDKSGLPSDRFFAERPEGSVSTLKIQRTQQEDSAVYLCASSLGRTGYYNEQFFGPGTRLTVL.

V usage is TRBV6-2 or TRBV6-3 and J usage is TRBJ2-1, with 15 bases that match TRBD2. V lost 2 bases to trimming and J lost 7 bases; unmatched junction nucleotides: 3. Germline CDR1 is MNHEY and CDR2 is SVGEGT. There are 16 residues in the CDR3. The CDR3 protein is CASSYGTSGRFNEQFF. CDR3 nucleotide sequence: TGTGCCAGCAGTTACGGGACTAGCGGGAGGTTTAATGAGCAGTTCTTC.

V gene TRBV28 combines with J gene TRBJ2-5; TRBD1 matches at 9 bases. CDR1 and CDR2 (germline): MDHEN, SYDVKM. This CDR3 comprises 15 residues. With V trimmed by 5 bases and J by 5 bases, 9 bases remained unmatched. CDR3 DNA sequence: TGTGCCAGCAGTCTGACTGGACAGGGGATCGAGACCCAGTACTTC. This translates into CASSLTGQGIETQYF.

In its sample, this clonotype was seen many times. The chain has TRBV28 and TRBJ2-7; TRBD2 agrees at 7 bases. This CDR3 has 13 amino acids. Germline lookup yields CDR1 MDHEN and CDR2 SYDVKM. After removal of 11 bases from V and 2 bases from J, the junction contained 9 bases not matched to a gene. The CDR3: CASCGGGTYEQYF. The CDR3 bases are TGTGCCTCATGTGGGGGGGGAACCTACGAGCAGTACTTC.

This rearrangement joins TRBV7-9 to TRBJ1-3; maybe TRBD1 (5 bases). The germline V gene encodes CDR1 SEHNR and CDR2 FQNEAQ (reference sequence). The CDR3 runs 16 residues. Trimming took off 0 bases at V and 0 bases at J, with 9 bases between the two ends. CDR3 DNA: TGTGCCAGCAGCTTAGCCGGGACGGTCTCTGGAAACACCATATATTTT. Protein product: CASSLAGTVSGNTIYF.

In its sample, this clonotype was seen many times. V gene TRBV7-9 combines with J gene TRBJ1-5; TRBD1 is a possible D gene (5 bases). The germline V gene encodes CDR1 SEHNR and CDR2 FQNEAQ (reference sequence). CDR3 size: 14 residues. V gave up 1 base and J gave up 7 bases, with 11 bases separating them. CDR3 nucleotides: TGTGCCAGCAGCTTAGGGGGGGTCCAGCAGCCCCAGCATTTT. Its translation: CASSLGGVQQPQHF. The complete variable domain, with remaining parts taken from reference TRBV7-9 and TRBJ1-5, reads DTGVSQNPRHKITKRGQNVTFRCDPISEHNRLYWYRQTLGQGPEFLTYFQNEAQLEKSRLLSDRFSAERPKGSFSTLEIQRTEQGDSAMYLCASSLGGVQQPQHFGDGTRLSIL.

V usage is TRBV18 and J usage is TRBJ2-5, with a weak D call TRBD1 (7 bases). Germline V gives CDR1 KGHSH, CDR2 LQKENI. Trimming removed 3 bases from V and 5 bases from J, with 13 bases in between. The CDR3 totals 14 residues. This CDR3 is CASSPMTGRETQYF. CDR3 DNA sequence: TGTGCCAGCTCACCGATGACAGGGAGGGAGACCCAGTACTTC.

The rearrangement uses TRBV7-2 and TRBJ1-3, with a weak D call TRBD1 (5 bases). This CDR3 has 17 amino acids. V was pared by 1 base and J by 1 base, with 14 bases between. Per germline, CDR1 SGHTA and CDR2 FQGNSA. CDR3 nucleotides: TGTGCCAGCAGCTTAGGTGGGGCAGGGCAATCTGGAAACACCATATATTTT. It yields the protein CASSLGGAGQSGNTIYF.

In this sample, this clonotype turned up many times. The chain has TRBV12-5 and TRBJ1-1, with 9 bases identical to TRBD1. This CDR3 comprises 15 residues. Losses at the gene ends were 9 bases for V and 0 bases for J; bases not matched to a gene: 8. Germline V gene data show CDR1 as LGHNT and CDR2 as FRNRAP. The chain's CDR3 is CASATGTGMNTEAFF. In DNA, the CDR3 is TGTGCTAGCGCCACCGGGACAGGGATGAACACTGAAGCTTTCTTT.

The CDR3 reads CASSYSTPGALAGDQETQYF. CDR3 in DNA: TGTGCCAGCAGTTACTCGACTCCCGGGGCTCTAGCGGGGGACCAAGAGACCCAGTACTTC. The V call is TRBV6-5, the J call TRBJ2-5, with 10 bases identical to TRBD2. The CDR3 has 20 residues. Germline V gene data show CDR1 as MNHEY and CDR2 as SVGAGI. The V segment lost 0 bases and the J segment 0 bases; nucleotides outside the gene matches: 13.

This chain connects TRBV20-1 to TRBJ2-1; 10 bases are a match to TRBD2. V shed 4 bases, J shed 5 bases, and the junction held 8 bases outside the gene matches. Germline V lookup: CDR1 DFQATT, CDR2 SNEGSKA (reference sequence). The CDR3 sequence is 15 residues long. The CDR3 DNA sequence: TGCAGTGCTACCAGGCTAGCGGGAGTAGACAATGAGCAGTTCTTC. Its protein is CSATRLAGVDNEQFF.

This clonotype was seen many times. The chain recombines TRBV12-3 or TRBV12-4 with TRBJ1-2; 7 nucleotides match TRBD1. With V trimmed by 5 bases and J by 4 bases, 7 bases remained unmatched. The CDR3 totals 14 residues. This chain's CDR3 is CASSHGTGVYGYTF. As DNA, the CDR3 is TGTGCCAGCAGTCACGGAACAGGGGTCTATGGCTACACCTTC.

This rearrangement joins TRBV5-1 to TRBJ2-4, with 13 bases identical to TRBD2. Germline V gene sequence: CDR1 SGHRS, CDR2 YFSETQ. The CDR3 covers 17 residues. V gave up 3 bases and J gave up 1 base; unmatched junction bases: 4. The CDR3 here is CASSWTSGSMAKNIQYF. The DNA of the CDR3 is TGCGCCAGCAGCTGGACTAGCGGGAGTATGGCCAAAAACATTCAGTACTTC.

The chain recombines TRBV28 with TRBJ2-7; possibly TRBD2 for D (5 bases). Germline CDR1 and CDR2: MDHEN and SYDVKM. Trimming cost V 7 bases and J 2 bases, with 12 bases left between them. The CDR3 has 13 residues. This CDR3 is CASTLGVTYEQYF. DNA for the CDR3: TGTGCCAGCACGCTCGGGGTTACCTACGAGCAGTACTTC.

This clonotype showed up many times. CDR3 in amino acids: CSALGPGGYNEQFF. Here the CDR3 DNA reads TGCAGTGCTCTAGGACCCGGGGGTTACAATGAGCAGTTCTTC. The rearrangement uses TRBV20-1 and TRBJ2-1; tentative D call: TRBD2 (6 bases). V was shortened by 5 bases and J by 4 bases, with 15 bases between the two germline ends. This CDR3 is 14 amino acids long. Germline V CDR1 and CDR2: DFQATT, SNEGSKA (reference sequence).

This clonotype was seen a handful of times. The rearrangement links TRBV3-1 to TRBJ2-2, with 9 positions matching TRBD1. With V trimmed by 5 bases and J by 7 bases, 8 bases remained unmatched. This CDR3 has 15 residues. Germline V gives CDR1 LGHDT, CDR2 YNNKEL (reference sequence). CDR3 amino acids: CASSFLQGAGGELFF. The CDR3 DNA follows: TGTGCCAGCAGCTTCTTACAGGGGGCCGGCGGGGAGCTGTTTTTT.

The V gene is TRBV2, the J gene TRBJ1-5; the D gene is possibly TRBD1 (6 bases). Germline V lookup: CDR1 SNHLY, CDR2 FYNNEI. V dropped 6 bases and J dropped 1 base, with 19 bases sitting between them. This CDR3 is built from 17 residues. This chain's CDR3 is CASSQTSGTISNQPQHF. The CDR3 DNA is TGTGCCAGCAGCCAAACTTCCGGGACAATCAGCAATCAGCCCCAGCATTTT.

The J gene is TRBJ2-1, the V gene TRBV28; 9 bases agree with TRBD2. Germline lookup yields CDR1 MDHEN and CDR2 SYDVKM. CDR3 length: 16 amino acids. With V trimmed by 4 bases and J by 7 bases, 11 bases remained unmatched. CDR3 sequence reads: CASSSNLAGRQNEQFF. The CDR3 DNA reads as TGTGCCAGCAGTTCTAACCTAGCGGGAAGACAGAATGAGCAGTTCTTC.

This clonotype was picked up a small number of times. The chain has TRBV12-3 or TRBV12-4 and TRBJ1-1; no reliable D call. The CDR3 totals 13 residues. V shed 5 bases and J shed 1 base, with 8 bases lying between them. In DNA form, the CDR3 reads TGTGCCAGCAGTCGTTCAGCGAACACTGAAGCTTTCTTT. This gives the protein CASSRSANTEAFF.

This clonotype was counted ten times or more. The DNA is omitted, as the CDR3 cannot be located on it reliably, and the CDR3 follows TCRdb's listing. The J gene is TRBJ2-2, the V gene TRBV19; TRBD2, the D gene given by the table, was not confirmed from the DNA. A total of 20 residues make up the CDR3, ends included. Germline V gene lookup returns CDR1 LNHDA and CDR2 SQIVND (reference sequence). The CDR3: CASMGGRDYLRQRTPGSCFF.

The chain combines TRBV3-1 with TRBJ2-3; D possibly matches TRBD1 or TRBD2 (5 bases each). This CDR3 is built from 16 residues. V dropped 1 base and J dropped 3 bases, with 14 bases sitting between them. The germline gives CDR1 LGHDT, CDR2 YNNKEL (reference sequence). This chain's CDR3 is CASSQAWPGATDTQYF. In DNA, the CDR3 is TGTGCCAGCAGCCAAGCGTGGCCCGGGGCTACAGATACGCAGTATTTT.

V is TRBV20-1 and J is TRBJ2-7; 7 bases map to TRBD1. The CDR3 is 14 amino acids. Germline lookup yields CDR1 DFQATT and CDR2 SNEGSKA (reference sequence). J was trimmed by 2 bases and V by 0 bases; bases with no gene match: 4. The DNA of the CDR3 is TGCAGTGCTAGAGAGCCCGGGACAGCCTACGAGCAGTACTTC. It encodes CSAREPGTAYEQYF.

The chain carries TRBV9 and TRBJ2-1, with D perhaps TRBD2 (6 bases). The V and J ends lost 2 bases and 0 bases respectively, with 15 bases between them. The CDR3 covers 17 residues. Germline CDR1 and CDR2: SGDLS and YYNGEE. The CDR3 DNA reads as TGTGCCAGCAGCGTGGTGGAGGGCGCCGTCTCCTACAATGAGCAGTTCTTC. Translating it yields CASSVVEGAVSYNEQFF. The full variable domain, completed using reference TRBV9 and TRBJ2-1, is DSGVTQTPKHLITATGQRVTLRCSPRSGDLSVYWYQQSLDQGLQFLIQYYNGEERAKGNILERFSAQQFPDLHSELNLSSLELGDSALYFCASSVVEGAVSYNEQFFGPGTRLTVL.

This chain uses TRBV6-5 with TRBJ2-3; 8 nucleotides align to TRBD2. J lost 4 bases, V lost 6 bases, and 9 bases had no gene match. The germline CDR1 and CDR2 sequences are MNHEY and SVGAGI. This CDR3 is 15 amino acids long. The CDR3 protein is CASRTSGLVADTQYF. Here the CDR3 DNA reads TGTGCCAGCAGGACTTCGGGACTAGTAGCAGATACGCAGTATTTT.